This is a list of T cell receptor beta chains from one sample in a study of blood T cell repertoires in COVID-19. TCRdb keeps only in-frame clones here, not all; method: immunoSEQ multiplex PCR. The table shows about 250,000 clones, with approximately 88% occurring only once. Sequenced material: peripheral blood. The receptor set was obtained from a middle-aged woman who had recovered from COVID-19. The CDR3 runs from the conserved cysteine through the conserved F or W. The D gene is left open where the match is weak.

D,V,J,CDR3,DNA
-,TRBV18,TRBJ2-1,CASSPPGLGGNNEQFF,TGTGCCAGCTCACCACCGGGGTTGGGCGGGAACAATGAGCAGTTCTTC
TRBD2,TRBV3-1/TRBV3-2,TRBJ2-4,CASSLHGTSGGGSKNIQYF,TGTGCCAGCAGCCTACATGGGACTAGCGGTGGTGGGAGCAAAAACATTCAGTACTTC
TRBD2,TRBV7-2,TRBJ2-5,CASSDGTRQETQYF,TGTGCCAGCAGCGACGGGACTAGACAAGAGACCCAGTACTTC
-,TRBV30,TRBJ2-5,CAWSVGAQGGETQYF,TGTGCCTGGAGTGTGGGGGCCCAGGGTGGGGAGACCCAGTACTTC
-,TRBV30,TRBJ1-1,CAWSVWGGTEAFF,TGTGCCTGGAGTGTATGGGGCGGTACTGAAGCTTTCTTT
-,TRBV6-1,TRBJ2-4,CASSESGRLNIQYF,TGTGCCAGCAGTGAATCCGGCAGACTAAACATTCAGTACTTC
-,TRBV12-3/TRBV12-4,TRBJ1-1,CASSPYRATEAFF,TGTGCCAGCAGTCCCTACAGGGCCACTGAAGCTTTCTTT
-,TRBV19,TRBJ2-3,CASSPRTAETSTDTQYF,TGTGCCAGTAGTCCAAGGACAGCAGAGACTAGCACAGATACGCAGTATTTT
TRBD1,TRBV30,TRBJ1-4,CAWGGAGTANEKLFF,TGTGCCTGGGGAGGGGCCGGGACAGCTAATGAAAAACTGTTTTTT
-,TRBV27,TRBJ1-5,CASSSLGEARVNQPQHF,TGTGCCAGCAGTTCCCTCGGGGAGGCCAGGGTCAATCAGCCCCAGCATTTT
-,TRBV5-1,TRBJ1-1,CASSFAGETEAFF,TGCGCCAGCAGCTTTGCGGGGGAAACTGAAGCTTTCTTT
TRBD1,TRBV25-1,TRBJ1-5,CASSQQGMGQPQHF,TGTGCCAGCAGCCAACAGGGGATGGGTCAGCCCCAGCATTTT
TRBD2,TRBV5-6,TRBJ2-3,CASSLSGATDTQYF,TGTGCCAGCAGCCTTAGCGGGGCGACAGATACGCAGTATTTT
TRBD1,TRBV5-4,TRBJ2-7,CASSLGQATYEQYF,TGTGCCAGCAGCTTAGGACAGGCCACCTACGAGCAGTACTTC
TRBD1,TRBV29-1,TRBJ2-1,CSAVLNRGPRGMEFF,TGCAGCGCCGTCCTAAACAGGGGCCCCAGGGGGATGGAGTTCTTC
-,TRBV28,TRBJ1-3,CASTPSSGNTIYF,TGTGCCAGCACCCCGAGCTCTGGAAACACCATATATTTT
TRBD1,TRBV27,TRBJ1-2,CASSLSGTGANYGYTF,TGTGCCAGCAGTTTATCGGGGACAGGGGCTAACTATGGCTACACCTTC
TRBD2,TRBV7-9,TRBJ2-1,CASNLAGGEGARIF,TGTGCCAGCAACTTAGCGGGAGGCGAAGGGGCAAGAATCTTC
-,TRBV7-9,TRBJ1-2,CASSFRDFYGYTF,TGTGCCAGCAGCTTTAGAGATTTTTATGGCTACACCTTC
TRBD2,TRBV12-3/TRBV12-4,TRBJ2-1,CASSLGTSDEQFF,TGTGCCAGCAGTTTAGGGACTAGCGATGAGCAGTTCTTC
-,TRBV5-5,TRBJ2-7,CASSPPNYEQYF,TGTGCCAGCAGTCCTCCTAACTACGAGCAGTACTTC
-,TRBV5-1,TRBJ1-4,CASSPTGGPDNEKLFF,TGCGCCAGCAGCCCAACGGGAGGGCCCGATAATGAAAAACTGTTTTTT
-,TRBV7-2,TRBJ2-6,CASSTGTGTGANVLTF,TGTGCCAGCAGCACGGGAACAGGGACTGGGGCCAACGTCCTGACTTTC
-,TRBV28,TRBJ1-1,CASSLFREAEAFF,TGTGCCAGCAGTTTATTTCGAGAGGCTGAAGCTTTCTTT
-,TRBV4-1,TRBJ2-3,CASSQGPLASTSTDTQYF,TGCGCCAGCAGCCAAGGCCCCCTAGCGTCCACTAGCACAGATACGCAGTATTTT
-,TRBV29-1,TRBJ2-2,CSVPQNLNTGELFF,TGCAGCGTGCCACAGAATCTGAACACCGGGGAGCTGTTTTTT
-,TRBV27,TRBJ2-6,CASSSGSGANVLTF,TGTGCCAGCAGCTCGGGCTCTGGGGCCAACGTCCTGACTTTC
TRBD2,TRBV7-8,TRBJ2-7,CASSLVPGTGLAGVREQYF,TGTGCCAGCAGCTTAGTGCCAGGGACGGGACTAGCGGGAGTCCGGGAGCAGTACTTC
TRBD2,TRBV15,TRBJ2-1,CATSRGAGGSYNEQFF,TGTGCCACCAGCAGAGGAGCGGGAGGCTCCTACAATGAGCAGTTCTTC